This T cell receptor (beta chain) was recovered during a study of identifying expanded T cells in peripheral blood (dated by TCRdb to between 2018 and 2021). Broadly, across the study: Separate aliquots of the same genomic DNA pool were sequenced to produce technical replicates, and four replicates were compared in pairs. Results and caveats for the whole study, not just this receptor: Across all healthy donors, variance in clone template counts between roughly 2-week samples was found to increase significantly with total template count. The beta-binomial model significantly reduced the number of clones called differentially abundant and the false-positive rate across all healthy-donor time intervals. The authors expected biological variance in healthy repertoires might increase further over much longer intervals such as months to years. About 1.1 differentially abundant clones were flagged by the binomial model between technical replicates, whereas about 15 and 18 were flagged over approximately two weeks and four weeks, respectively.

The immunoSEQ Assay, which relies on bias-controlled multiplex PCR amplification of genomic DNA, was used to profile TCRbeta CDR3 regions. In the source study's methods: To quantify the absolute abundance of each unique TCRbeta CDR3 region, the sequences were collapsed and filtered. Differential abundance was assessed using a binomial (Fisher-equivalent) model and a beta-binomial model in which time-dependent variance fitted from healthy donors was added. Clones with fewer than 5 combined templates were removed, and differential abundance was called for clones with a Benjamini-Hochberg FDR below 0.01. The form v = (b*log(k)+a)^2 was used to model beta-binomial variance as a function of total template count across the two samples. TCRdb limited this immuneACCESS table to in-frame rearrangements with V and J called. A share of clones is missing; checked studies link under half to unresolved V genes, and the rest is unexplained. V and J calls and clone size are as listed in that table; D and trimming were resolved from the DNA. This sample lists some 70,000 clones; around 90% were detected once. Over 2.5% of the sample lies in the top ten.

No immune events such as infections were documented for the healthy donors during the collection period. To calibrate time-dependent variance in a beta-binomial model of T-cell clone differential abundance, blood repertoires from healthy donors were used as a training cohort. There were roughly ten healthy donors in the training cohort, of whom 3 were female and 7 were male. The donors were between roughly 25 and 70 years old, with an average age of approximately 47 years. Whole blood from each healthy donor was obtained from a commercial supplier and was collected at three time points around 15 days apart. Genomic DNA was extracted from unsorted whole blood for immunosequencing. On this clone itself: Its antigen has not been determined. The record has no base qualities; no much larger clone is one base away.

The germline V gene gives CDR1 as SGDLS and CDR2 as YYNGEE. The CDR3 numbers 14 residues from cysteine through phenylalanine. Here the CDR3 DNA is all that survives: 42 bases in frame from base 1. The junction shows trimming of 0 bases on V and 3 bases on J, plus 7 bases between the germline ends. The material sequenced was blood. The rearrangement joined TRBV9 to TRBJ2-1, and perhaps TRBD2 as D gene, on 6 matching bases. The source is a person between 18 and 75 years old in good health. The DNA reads TGTGCCAGCAGCGTAGGGACTAACTACAATGAGCAGTTCTTC. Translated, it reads CASSVGTNYNEQFF.